This T cell receptor beta chain was retrieved from a study of cytomegalovirus exposure and HLA in healthy donors. Here immunoSEQ multiplex PCR was the method, and the copy in TCRdb shows in-frame clones only, minus some. The sample holds some 170,000 clones, around nine tenths seen once. The CDR3 covers 13 residues. Germline values: CDR1 SGHTS, CDR2 YDEGEE. V lost 7 bases and J lost 8; bases outside the gene matches: 6. The chain links TRBV5-8 to TRBJ2-1; 10 positions agree with TRBD2. This receptor was taken from a woman in her twenties or thirties in good health and CMV-seronegative. The sample was PBMCs. CDR3 DNA: TGTGCCAGCCCTGGGACTAGCGTTGATGAGCAGTTCTTC. It specifies CASPGTSVDEQFF.